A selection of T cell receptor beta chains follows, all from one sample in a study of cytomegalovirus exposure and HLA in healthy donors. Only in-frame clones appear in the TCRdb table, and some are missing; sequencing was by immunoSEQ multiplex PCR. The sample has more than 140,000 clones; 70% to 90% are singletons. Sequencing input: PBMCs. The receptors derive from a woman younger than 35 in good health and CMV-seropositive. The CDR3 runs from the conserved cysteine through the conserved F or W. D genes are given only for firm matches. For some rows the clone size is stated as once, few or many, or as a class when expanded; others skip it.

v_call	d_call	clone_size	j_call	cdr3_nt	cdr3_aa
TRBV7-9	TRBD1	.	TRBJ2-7	TGTGCCAGCAGCTTACCAGGGGGCAACTCCTACGAGCAGTACTTC	CASSLPGGNSYEQYF
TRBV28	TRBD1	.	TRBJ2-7	TGTGCCAGCATTTACGGACAGGGCTACGAGCAGTACTTC	CASIYGQGYEQYF
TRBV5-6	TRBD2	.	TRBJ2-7	TGTGCCAGCAGCTTAGTTGTAACGGGAGGGCAGCACGAGCAGTACTTC	CASSLVVTGGQHEQYF
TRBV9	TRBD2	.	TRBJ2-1	TGTGCCAGCAGCGGATCCCCTAGCGGGAGCTCCTACAATGAGCAGTTCTTC	CASSGSPSGSSYNEQFF
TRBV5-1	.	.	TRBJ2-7	TGCGCCAGCAGCCGGGATTCCTACGAGCAGTACTTC	CASSRDSYEQYF
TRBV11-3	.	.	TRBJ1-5	TGTGCCAGCAGCTTGAGGTCGAACCAGCCCCAGCATTTT	CASSLRSNQPQHF
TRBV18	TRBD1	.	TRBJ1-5	TGTGCCAGCTCACCCGGACAGGGGGCAGGTCAGCCCCAGCATTTT	CASSPGQGAGQPQHF
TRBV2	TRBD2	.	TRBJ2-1	TGTGCCAGCAGGACTTATACCGGGACTAGCGGAAATGAGCAGTTCTTC	CASRTYTGTSGNEQFF
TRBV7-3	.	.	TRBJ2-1	TGTGCCAGCAGCCCGCTCATGAGCGCCTACAATGAGCAGTTCTTC	CASSPLMSAYNEQFF
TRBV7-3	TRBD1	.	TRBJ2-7	TGTGCCAGCAGCCTTGGGACAGGGCTCACCTACGAGCAGTACTTC	CASSLGTGLTYEQYF
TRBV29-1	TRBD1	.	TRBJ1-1	TGCAGCGTTGAAGGACAGGGTCGAATGAACACTGAAGCTTTCTTT	CSVEGQGRMNTEAFF
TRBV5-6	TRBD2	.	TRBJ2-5	TGTGCCAGCAGCTCCCTAGCGGGAGAAGAGACCCAGTACTTC	CASSSLAGEETQYF
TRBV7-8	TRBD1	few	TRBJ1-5	TGTGCCAGCAGCTTAGGGGACAGTAATCAGCCCCAGCATTTT	CASSLGDSNQPQHF
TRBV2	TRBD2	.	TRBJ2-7	TGTGCCAGCAGTGAACTAGCGGGAGGTCGACGCCCCCCTGGCGAGCAGTACTTC	CASSELAGGRRPPGEQYF
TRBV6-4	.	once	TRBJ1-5	TGTGCCAGCAGACACGGACAGATTAGCAATCAGCCCCAGCATTTT	CASRHGQISNQPQHF
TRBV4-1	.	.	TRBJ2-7	TGCGCCAGCAGCCAAGATTGGGGCAGACCGACCTACGAGCAGTACTTC	CASSQDWGRPTYEQYF
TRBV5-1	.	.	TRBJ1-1	TGCGCCAGCAGCTTTTCGGGTTGGGCTTTCTTT	CASSFSGWAFF
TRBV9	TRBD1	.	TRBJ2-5	TGTGCCAGCAGCCTAGGGACAGGGCGAGAGACCCAGTACTTC	CASSLGTGRETQYF
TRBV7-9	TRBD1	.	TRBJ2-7	TGTGCCAGCAGCCCCCAGCCGGGACAGGGCGTCGAAAAGGCCTACGAGCAGTACTTC	CASSPQPGQGVEKAYEQYF
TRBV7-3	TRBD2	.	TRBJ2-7	TGTGCCAGCAGCTCCGGGACTAGCGGCTCCTACGAGCAGTACTTC	CASSSGTSGSYEQYF
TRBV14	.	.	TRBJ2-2	TGTGCCAGCAGCGTTCGTCGGAGGTGGTCGGCCGGGGAGCTGTTTTTT	CASSVRRRWSAGELFF
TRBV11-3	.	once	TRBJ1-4	TGTGCCAGCAGCCCCGGGGGGGGCGACCCTAATGAAAAACTGTTTTTT	CASSPGGGDPNEKLFF
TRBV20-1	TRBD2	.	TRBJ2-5	TGCAGTGCCACGACTAGCGGGATCCCGTACTTC	CSATTSGIPYF
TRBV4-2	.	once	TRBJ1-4	TGTGCCAGCAGCCAAGATCAAGTCCGGGGTAATGAAAAACTGTTTTTT	CASSQDQVRGNEKLFF
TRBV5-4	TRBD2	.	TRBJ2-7	TGTGCCAGCAGCTTGGCAGGGACTAGCGGGTTCGAGCAGTACTTC	CASSLAGTSGFEQYF
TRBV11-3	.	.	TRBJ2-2	TGTGCCAGCAGCTTTAATCCCGGGGTGGCCGGGGAGCTGTTTTTT	CASSFNPGVAGELFF
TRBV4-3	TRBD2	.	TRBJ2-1	TGCGCCAGCAGCCAAGATGGGGGGGGAAGCTCCTACAATGAGCAGTTCTTC	CASSQDGGGSSYNEQFF
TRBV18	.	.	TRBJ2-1	TGTGCCAGCTCGTCAAAACAGGGTACCTCCTACAATGAGCAGTTCTTC	CASSSKQGTSYNEQFF
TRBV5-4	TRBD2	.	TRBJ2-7	TGTGCCAGCAGCTTGGCCTTTGGGGGAGGGGTCTCCGAGCAGTACTTC	CASSLAFGGGVSEQYF
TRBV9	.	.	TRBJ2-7	TGTGCCAGCAGCGGCCCGGACGGAGGGGGGGCTAGTCCCTACGAGCAGTACTTC	CASSGPDGGGASPYEQYF
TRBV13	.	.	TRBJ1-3	TGTGCCAGCAGTTCTGCGGGAAACACCATATATTTT	CASSSAGNTIYF
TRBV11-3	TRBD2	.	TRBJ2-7	TGTGCCAGCAGCCCCCATACTAGCGGGAGGTCCTACGAGCAGTACTTC	CASSPHTSGRSYEQYF
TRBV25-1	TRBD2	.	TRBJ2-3	TGTGCCAGCTCTACTAGCGCCGATACGCAGTATTTT	CASSTSADTQYF
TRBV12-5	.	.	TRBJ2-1	TGTGCCGCCTTAGAAGCGGAAAGCTCCTACAATGAGCAGTTCTTC	CAALEAESSYNEQFF
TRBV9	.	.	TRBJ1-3	TGTGCCAGCAGCCCCGGACTGACCTCTGGAAACACCATATATTTT	CASSPGLTSGNTIYF
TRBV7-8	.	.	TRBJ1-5	TGTGCCAGCAGGGCTAAGCGGGATAGCAATCAGCCCCAGCATTTT	CASRAKRDSNQPQHF
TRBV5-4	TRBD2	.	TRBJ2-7	TGTGCCAGCAGCTCCTTAGCGGGAGGGATAGGCCGTACGTACGAGCAGTACTTC	CASSSLAGGIGRTYEQYF
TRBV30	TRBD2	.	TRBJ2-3	TGTGCCTGGGGACTAGCGGGAGGCCTACGGGGAGATACGCAGTATTTT	CAWGLAGGLRGDTQYF
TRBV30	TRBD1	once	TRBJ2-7	TGTGCCTGGAGTGTGGGACAGGGCGACGAGCAGTACTTC	CAWSVGQGDEQYF
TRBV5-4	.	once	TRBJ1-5	TGTGCCAGCAGCTTGGGAGGGTTAAATCAGCCCCAGCATTTT	CASSLGGLNQPQHF
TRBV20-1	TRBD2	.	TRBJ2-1	TGCAGCTACGGGCCGGGGGGTGAGCAGTTCTTC	CSYGPGGEQFF
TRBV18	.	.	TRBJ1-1	TGTGCCAGCTCACCACCCAGGGGCTTTGAAGCTTTCTTT	CASSPPRGFEAFF
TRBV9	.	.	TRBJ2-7	TGTGCCAGCAGCGTAACCTCAACGTGGGGCGACGAGCAGTACTTC	CASSVTSTWGDEQYF
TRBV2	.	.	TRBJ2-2	TGTGCCAGCAAGGAGGGCACCGGGGAGCTGTTTTTT	CASKEGTGELFF
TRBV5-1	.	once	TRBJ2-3	TGCGCCAGCAGCTTGGAATTGCGGGTCACAGATACGCAGTATTTT	CASSLELRVTDTQYF
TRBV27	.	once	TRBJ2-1	TGTGCCAGCAGTTTATCTGGGGCCCTTAATGAGCAGTTCTTC	CASSLSGALNEQFF
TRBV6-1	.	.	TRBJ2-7	TGTGCCAGCAGTGAAGCGGTCGGGAACTACGAGCAGTACTTC	CASSEAVGNYEQYF
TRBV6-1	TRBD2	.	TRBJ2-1	TGTGCCAGCAGTGAATCGGGGGGTTCTGTGGGAGGGATCTACAATGAGCAGTTCTTC	CASSESGGSVGGIYNEQFF
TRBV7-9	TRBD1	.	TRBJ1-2	TGTGCCAGCAGCTGGACAGGGGGCTATGGCTACACCTTC	CASSWTGGYGYTF
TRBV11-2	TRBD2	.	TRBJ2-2	TGTGCCAGCAGCTTGGGACTAGGAGGGCCCGGGGAGCTGTTTTTT	CASSLGLGGPGELFF
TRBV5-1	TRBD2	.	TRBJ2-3	TGCGCCAGCAGCTTGGGACACCAGTGGACTAGCGGGAGGGATACGCAGTATTTT	CASSLGHQWTSGRDTQYF
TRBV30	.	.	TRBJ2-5	TGTGCCTGGATAGGAGGGGGCAGCCAAGAGACCCAGTACTTC	CAWIGGGSQETQYF
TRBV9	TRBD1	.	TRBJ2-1	TGTGCCAGCAGCCCCCGACAGGGGCTTTACAATGAGCAGTTCTTC	CASSPRQGLYNEQFF